This T cell receptor beta chain was obtained from a study of CD8 T cells in ankylosing spondylitis. Using quantitative 5'-RACE with molecular barcodes, the authors made TCR beta libraries. MiXCR was run by TCRdb on the 5' RACE reads, yielding one entry per CDR3 protein. This table holds fewer than 200,000 distinct CDR3 sequences, around 17% found once. The CDR3 runs to 16 residues. J gave up 4 bases and V 3 bases, and 9 bases lay outside the gene matches. Looked up from germline, CDR1 is SGHRS and CDR2 is YFSETQ. This rearrangement joins TRBV5-1 to TRBJ2-3, with TRBD2 matching over 9 bases. This clonotype was sampled from a male donor with ankylosing spondylitis or in good health (not recorded which). The sample was blood, either unsorted or a sorted T cell fraction (not recorded which). The CDR3 nucleotides are TGCGCCAGCAGCTCGCAGGCGGGAGGGGGTCCAGATACGCAGTATTTT. Protein product: CASSSQAGGGPDTQYF.